This TCR beta chain was obtained from a study of T cell changes during pregnancy in multiple sclerosis. Assay: immunoSEQ multiplex PCR; the TCRdb copy retains only in-frame clones and omits some. The data show about 46,000 clones, approximately 90% seen once. V was pared by 5 bases and J by 0 bases, with 4 bases between. Germline-derived CDR1 and CDR2 are SNHLY and FYNNEI. The CDR3 length is 12 residues. V and J are TRBV2 and TRBJ1-2, with D uncertain. The origin of this receptor is a female donor in good health, enrolled as a control in a pregnancy study. Sequences were derived from CD4+ T cells from peripheral blood mononuclear cells, sampled in the second trimester of pregnancy. CDR3 nucleotide sequence: TGTGCCAGCAGTCCAGCTAACTATGGCTACACCTTC. This encodes CASSPANYGYTF.